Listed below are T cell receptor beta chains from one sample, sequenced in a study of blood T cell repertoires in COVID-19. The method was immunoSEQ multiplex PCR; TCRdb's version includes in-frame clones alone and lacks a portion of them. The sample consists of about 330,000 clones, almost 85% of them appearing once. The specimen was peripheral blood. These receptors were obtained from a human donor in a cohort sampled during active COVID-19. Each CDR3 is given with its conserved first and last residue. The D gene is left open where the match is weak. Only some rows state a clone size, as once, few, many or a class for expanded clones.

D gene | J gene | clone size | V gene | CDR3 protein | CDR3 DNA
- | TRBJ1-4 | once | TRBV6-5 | CASSYRQSNEKLFF | TGTGCCAGCAGTTACCGACAGTCTAATGAAAAACTGTTTTTT
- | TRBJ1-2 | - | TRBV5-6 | CASHTNGGSNYGYTF | TGTGCCAGCCACACTAACGGGGGAAGTAACTATGGCTACACCTTC
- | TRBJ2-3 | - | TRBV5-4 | CASSGSGSTDTQYF | TGTGCCAGCAGCGGTAGCGGAAGCACAGATACGCAGTATTTT
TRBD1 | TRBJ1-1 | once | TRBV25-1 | CASTAGGLPNTEAFF | TGTGCCAGCACGGCAGGGGGGCTGCCGAACACTGAAGCTTTCTTT
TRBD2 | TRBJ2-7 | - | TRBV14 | CASSHNSRASGTYEQYF | TGTGCCAGCAGCCATAATAGCAGGGCTAGCGGGACCTACGAGCAGTACTTC
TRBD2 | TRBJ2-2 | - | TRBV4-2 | CASSQDLRLAGGYTGELFF | TGTGCCAGCAGCCAAGACCTTCGACTAGCGGGGGGGTACACCGGGGAGCTGTTTTTT
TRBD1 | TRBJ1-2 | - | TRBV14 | CASSLTGTGGLGYTF | TGTGCCAGCAGCCTAACCGGGACAGGGGGCCTGGGCTACACCTTC
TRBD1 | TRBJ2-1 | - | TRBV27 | CASSTQATGSNEQFF | TGTGCCAGCAGTACGCAGGCGACAGGGAGCAATGAGCAGTTCTTC
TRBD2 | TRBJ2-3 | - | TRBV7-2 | CASSLLAGKKDTQYF | TGTGCCAGCAGCTTACTAGCGGGAAAGAAAGATACGCAGTATTTT
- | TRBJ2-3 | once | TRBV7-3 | CASSLTGGTDTQYF | TGTGCCAGCAGCTTAACCGGGGGCACAGATACGCAGTATTTT
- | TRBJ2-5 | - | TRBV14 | CASSQVSGFEEYF | TGTGCCAGCAGCCAAGTATCAGGGTTCGAGGAGTACTTC
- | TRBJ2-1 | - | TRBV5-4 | CASSLAIAVGSNEQFF | TGTGCCAGCAGCTTGGCCATAGCAGTCGGATCCAATGAGCAGTTCTTC
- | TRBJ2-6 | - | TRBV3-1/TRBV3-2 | CASSQRYVLTF | TGTGCCAGCAGCCAACGTTACGTCCTGACTTTC
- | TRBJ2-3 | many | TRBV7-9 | CASSLLSDTQYF | TGTGCCAGCAGCCTACTTTCAGATACGCAGTATTTT
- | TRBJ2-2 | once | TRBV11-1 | CASSLEASRELFF | TGTGCCAGCAGCTTAGAAGCGTCACGGGAGCTGTTTTTT
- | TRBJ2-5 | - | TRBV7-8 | CASSRETTVQETQYF | TGTGCCAGCAGCCGAGAGACAACAGTCCAAGAGACCCAGTACTTC